This entry concerns a single TCR beta chain. Its antigen is not identified. The CDR3 contains 18 residues. Germline V gene lookup returns CDR1 SGHTS and CDR2 YDEGEE. V shed 0 bases, J shed 4 bases, and the junction held 9 bases outside the gene matches. The entry originates in a study of cytomegalovirus exposure and HLA in healthy donors. Study-level results: Most sequenced TCRs were rare (though some public TCRs occurred in many donors).

Here immunoSEQ multiplex PCR was the method, and the copy in TCRdb shows in-frame clones only, minus some. The sample records approximately 88,000 clones, approximately 96% being singletons. The sequence came from a woman between 18 and 30 years old in good health and CMV-seronegative. Sequenced sample: PBMCs. The chain links TRBV5-8 to TRBJ2-3; 12 nucleotides match TRBD2. DNA of the CDR3: TGTGCCAGCAGCTTGGGTTTGACTAGCGGGAGCGTTCCAGATACGCAGTATTTT. Translated, it gives CASSLGLTSGSVPDTQYF. Full variable domain (outside the CDR3, taken from reference TRBV5-8 and TRBJ2-3): EAGVTQSPTHLIKTRGQQATLRCSPISGHTSVYWYQQALGLGLQFLLWYDEGEERNRGNFPPRFSGRQFPNYSSELNVNALELEDSALYLCASSLGLTSGSVPDTQYFGPGTRLTVL.